A selection of T cell receptor beta chains follows, all from one sample in a study of graft-versus-host responses after intestinal transplantation. No antigen has been identified for these receptors. TCRdb's table, derived via immunoSEQ multiplex PCR, lists solely in-frame clones and lacks some. The sample has some 39,000 clones, 90% to 95% seen once; the top ten hold over 0.2%. This material consisted of unstimulated CD8+ T cells sorted from spleen or lymph node cells, taken before transplant. The receptors shown here come from a human donor who was the organ donor for an intestinal transplant. Each CDR3 is given with its conserved first and last residue. D genes are given only for firm matches. Clone size is not always given. Where it is, it says once, few, many or a class for expanded clones.

CASSLGLAVYNEQFF | TGTGCCAGCTCACTAGGACTAGCGGTATACAATGAGCAGTTCTTC | NA | TRBV18 | TRBD2 | TRBJ2-1
CASSSAGVDQPQHF | TGTGCCAGTAGTTCGGCAGGGGTGGATCAGCCCCAGCATTTT | NA | TRBV19 | NA | TRBJ1-5
CASSPSQGAGDFYGYTF | TGCGCCAGCAGCCCCTCGCAGGGGGCAGGGGATTTCTATGGCTACACCTTC | NA | TRBV4-3 | TRBD1 | TRBJ1-2
CASSTGQSTNEKLFF | TGTGCCAGTAGTACTGGACAGTCAACTAATGAAAAACTGTTTTTT | NA | TRBV19 | NA | TRBJ1-4
CASSLSGGPQETQYF | TGTGCCAGCAGCTTATCCGGGGGGCCACAAGAGACCCAGTACTTC | once | TRBV7-9 | NA | TRBJ2-5
CASTDRGAPDTQYF | TGCGCCAGCACGGACAGGGGGGCCCCAGATACGCAGTATTTT | NA | TRBV4-3 | TRBD1 | TRBJ2-3
CASSFRGRGTNYGYTF | TGTGCCAGCAGTTTTCGGGGCAGGGGTACTAACTATGGCTACACCTTC | once | TRBV28 | NA | TRBJ1-2
CASSLGQGNGEAFF | TGTGCCAGCAGCTTAGGCCAGGGAAATGGTGAAGCTTTCTTT | NA | TRBV7-9 | NA | TRBJ1-1
CASSLADQEIAPYNEQFF | TGTGCCAGCAGCTTAGCAGATCAAGAGATCGCCCCCTACAATGAGCAGTTCTTC | NA | TRBV7-2 | NA | TRBJ2-1
CASSGASAPGELFF | TGTGCCAGCAGCGGGGCGTCGGCGCCCGGGGAGCTGTTTTTT | NA | TRBV6-9 | NA | TRBJ2-2
CASSDGTSSYNEQFF | TGTGCCAGCAGTGACGGGACAAGCTCCTACAATGAGCAGTTCTTC | NA | TRBV27 | NA | TRBJ2-1
CATSRYPGLAGNYNEQFF | TGTGCCACCAGCAGATACCCCGGGCTAGCGGGGAATTACAATGAGCAGTTCTTC | NA | TRBV15 | TRBD2 | TRBJ2-1
CASSGRGGMNTEAFF | TGTGCCAGCAGTGGCCGCGGGGGAATGAACACTGAAGCTTTCTTT | NA | TRBV27 | NA | TRBJ1-1
CASSLSGQGPPYEQYF | TGTGCCAGCAGTTTATCGGGACAGGGGCCTCCCTACGAGCAGTACTTC | NA | TRBV27 | TRBD1 | TRBJ2-7
CASTDRGYEQYF | TGTGCCAGCACGGACAGGGGGTACGAGCAGTACTTC | NA | TRBV6-5 | TRBD1 | TRBJ2-7
CAISDPNRGRFYEQYF | TGTGCCATCAGTGACCCAAACAGGGGTCGATTCTACGAGCAGTACTTC | few | TRBV10-3 | TRBD1 | TRBJ2-7
CASSLNRGHEAFF | TGTGCCAGCAGCCTCAACAGGGGGCATGAAGCTTTCTTT | NA | TRBV27 | TRBD1 | TRBJ1-1
CASSPQQTGFEQYF | TGTGCCAGCAGCCCACAACAGACAGGGTTCGAGCAGTACTTC | NA | TRBV27 | TRBD1 | TRBJ2-7
CASSASGGAQETQYF | TGTGCCAGCAGTGCAAGCGGGGGGGCACAAGAGACCCAGTACTTC | NA | TRBV13 | TRBD2 | TRBJ2-5
CASSTSTGVQETQYF | TGTGCCAGCAGCACATCCACAGGGGTCCAGGAGACCCAGTACTTC | NA | TRBV7-9 | TRBD1 | TRBJ2-5
CASRDPGHPLYGYTF | TGTGCCAGCAGAGATCCGGGCCACCCTCTATATGGCTACACCTTC | NA | TRBV28 | NA | TRBJ1-2
CATSRERMDYEQYF | TGTGCCACCAGCAGAGAACGTATGGACTACGAGCAGTACTTC | NA | TRBV15 | NA | TRBJ2-7
CASRAGGPEDTQYF | TGCGCCAGCAGGGCGGGGGGGCCTGAAGATACGCAGTATTTT | NA | TRBV10-2 | TRBD2 | TRBJ2-3
CASSFRGSNQPQHF | TGTGCCAGCAGCTTTCGAGGGAGCAATCAGCCCCAGCATTTT | NA | TRBV5-6 | NA | TRBJ1-5
CASMSQRGPDTQYF | TGTGCCAGCATGTCTCAGCGGGGGCCTGATACGCAGTATTTT | NA | TRBV27 | TRBD2 | TRBJ2-3
CASSLDRNPTYEQYF | TGTGCCAGCAGCCTCGACAGGAACCCAACCTACGAGCAGTACTTC | NA | TRBV11-1 | NA | TRBJ2-7
CAWETRGQETQYF | TGTGCCTGGGAGACCAGGGGACAAGAGACCCAGTACTTC | NA | TRBV30 | NA | TRBJ2-5
CASSVDGTGGTDTQYF | TGTGCCAGCAGCGTAGATGGTACAGGGGGCACAGATACGCAGTATTTT | NA | TRBV9 | TRBD1 | TRBJ2-3
CASGAYGYTF | TGTGCCAGCGGAGCCTATGGCTACACCTTC | once | TRBV6-1 | NA | TRBJ1-2
CASSIQGRIGGYTF | TGTGCCAGTAGTATACAGGGCAGGATTGGAGGCTACACCTTC | few | TRBV19 | NA | TRBJ1-2
CAWRVGLNTEAFF | TGTGCCTGGAGAGTGGGCCTTAACACTGAAGCTTTCTTT | NA | TRBV30 | NA | TRBJ1-1
CASSNGYEQYF | TGTGCCAGTAGTAACGGCTACGAGCAGTACTTC | NA | TRBV19 | NA | TRBJ2-7
CASSVDGTGELFF | TGTGCCAGCAGCGTAGACGGGACCGGGGAGCTGTTTTTT | once | TRBV9 | NA | TRBJ2-2
CASSATGAEYSYNEQFF | TGTGCCAGCAGCGCCACGGGGGCCGAGTACTCCTACAATGAGCAGTTCTTC | NA | TRBV21-1 | NA | TRBJ2-1
CASSSRRDQPQHF | TGTGCCAGCAGCTCCCGACGGGATCAGCCCCAGCATTTT | NA | TRBV7-9 | NA | TRBJ1-5
CASSQDHPSGTMDTQYF | TGCGCCAGCAGCCAAGATCATCCTAGCGGAACTATGGATACGCAGTATTTT | NA | TRBV4-1 | TRBD2 | TRBJ2-3
CASSVSGTGGPSNYGYTF | TGTGCCAGCAGCGTATCCGGGACAGGGGGGCCATCTAACTATGGCTACACCTTC | NA | TRBV11-3 | TRBD1 | TRBJ1-2
CASRGGSWSEGDQPQHF | TGTGCCAGCAGGGGTGGCTCGTGGTCCGAGGGGGATCAGCCCCAGCATTTT | NA | TRBV28 | NA | TRBJ1-5
CASSLTRGHEQYF | TGTGCCAGCAGTTTGACCAGGGGCCACGAGCAGTACTTC | NA | TRBV27 | NA | TRBJ2-7
CARSLVGRSSYEQYF | TGTGCCAGAAGCTTGGTTGGGAGGAGCTCCTACGAGCAGTACTTC | NA | TRBV5-3 | NA | TRBJ2-7
CASSLLGETPYNEQFF | TGTGCCAGCAGCTTACTCGGCGAGACCCCCTACAATGAGCAGTTCTTC | NA | TRBV11-2 | NA | TRBJ2-1
CASSLWPGNEQFF | TGTGCCAGCAGTTTATGGCCCGGCAATGAGCAGTTCTTC | NA | TRBV27 | NA | TRBJ2-1
CASSADRAQPQHF | TGTGCCAGTAGTGCCGACAGGGCTCAGCCCCAGCATTTT | NA | TRBV19 | TRBD1 | TRBJ1-5
CASSLDYLWPANVGTGELFF | TGTGCCAGCAGCTTAGATTATCTTTGGCCTGCTAATGTGGGTACCGGGGAGCTGTTTTTT | NA | TRBV11-3 | NA | TRBJ2-2
CASSQDLAGSSQETQYF | TGCGCCAGCAGCCAAGATCTAGCGGGGTCTTCTCAAGAGACCCAGTACTTC | NA | TRBV4-3 | TRBD2 | TRBJ2-5
CASSLGQENTEAFF | TGTGCCAGCAGTTTGGGACAGGAGAACACTGAAGCTTTCTTT | NA | TRBV27 | TRBD1 | TRBJ1-1
CASSPGYPIEAFF | TGTGCCAGCTCACCCGGGTACCCGATCGAAGCTTTCTTT | NA | TRBV18 | NA | TRBJ1-1
CASSTWDTVDSYEQYF | TGTGCCAGTAGTACATGGGATACAGTTGATTCCTACGAGCAGTACTTC | NA | TRBV19 | NA | TRBJ2-7
CASSLQPDGNTIYF | TGTGCCAGCAGTCTCCAACCTGACGGAAACACCATATATTTT | NA | TRBV28 | NA | TRBJ1-3
CASSHTTDNYGYTF | TGTGCCAGCAGCCATACGACAGATAACTATGGCTACACCTTC | NA | TRBV5-5 | NA | TRBJ1-2
CASSQDSGLAGASYGNEQFF | TGCGCCAGCAGCCAAGATAGTGGACTAGCGGGGGCCTCTTACGGGAATGAGCAGTTCTTC | NA | TRBV4-3 | TRBD2 | TRBJ2-1
CASSQVTGADYGYTF | TGCGCCAGCAGCCAAGTAACAGGGGCAGACTATGGCTACACCTTC | NA | TRBV4-1 | TRBD1 | TRBJ1-2
CASSSPRRGRDYEQYF | TGTGCCAGCAGTTCTCCCCGCAGGGGGAGGGACTACGAGCAGTACTTC | NA | TRBV27 | NA | TRBJ2-7
CASSSGLLTYEQYF | TGCGCCAGCAGCAGTGGTTTGTTAACCTACGAGCAGTACTTC | NA | TRBV4-1 | NA | TRBJ2-7
CASSPLPITLAGGPEQFF | TGTGCCAGCAGCCCCTTACCGATTACTTTAGCGGGGGGGCCTGAGCAGTTCTTC | NA | TRBV6-4 | TRBD2 | TRBJ2-1
CASSWNQETQYF | TGTGCCAGCAGTTGGAATCAAGAGACCCAGTACTTC | NA | TRBV28 | NA | TRBJ2-5
CAWSVGITEAFF | TGTGCCTGGAGTGTAGGGATCACTGAAGCTTTCTTT | NA | TRBV30 | NA | TRBJ1-1
CASSSGGAYEQYF | TGTGCCAGCAGTTCAGGGGGGGCCTACGAGCAGTACTTC | NA | TRBV27 | NA | TRBJ2-7
CASSTGLDSYNEQFF | TGTGCCAGCAGCACGGGACTAGACTCCTACAATGAGCAGTTCTTC | NA | TRBV13 | TRBD2 | TRBJ2-1